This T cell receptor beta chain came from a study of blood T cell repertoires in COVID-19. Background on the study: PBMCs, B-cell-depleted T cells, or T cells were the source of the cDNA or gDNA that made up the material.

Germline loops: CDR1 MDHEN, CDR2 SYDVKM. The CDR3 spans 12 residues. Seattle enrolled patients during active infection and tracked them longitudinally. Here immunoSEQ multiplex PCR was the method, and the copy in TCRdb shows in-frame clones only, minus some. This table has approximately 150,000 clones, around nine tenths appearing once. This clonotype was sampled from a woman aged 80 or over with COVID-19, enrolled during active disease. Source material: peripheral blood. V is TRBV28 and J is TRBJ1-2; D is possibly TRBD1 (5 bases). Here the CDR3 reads CAGGRGAEGYTF. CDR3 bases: TGTGCGGGAGGGAGGGGCGCGGAGGGCTACACCTTC.